Listed here are 10 T cell receptor beta chains from one sample, sequenced in a study of T cell repertoires in cytomegalovirus infection. From the reads, TCRdb called clonotypes with MiXCR, one entry per CDR3 protein. The data show 300,000 to 400,000 distinct CDR3 sequences, 9.5% seen once. The sequencing sample was made of PBMCs. The receptors shown here come from a human donor in good health (CMV status not recorded). Some clones in this sample may be carry-over from other donors' samples.

About this clonotype itself: A single base separates this from a much larger clone, so it may be a read error. The chain joins TRBV27 to TRBJ2-7; 8 positions match TRBD1. The CDR3 sequence is 18 residues long. CDR1 and CDR2 (germline): MNHEY, SMNVEV (reference sequence). This CDR3 reads CASSLNLGSGTGAYEQNF. The CDR3 nucleotides are TGTGCCAGCAGTTTAAATCTCGGCTCGGGGACAGGAGCCTACGAGCAGAACTTC.

This clonotype occurred a few times. V gene TRBV6-1 combines with J gene TRBJ2-2; the D gene is possibly TRBD1 (5 bases). V was trimmed by 7 bases and J by 1 base, leaving 10 bases between them. This CDR3 is 14 amino acids long. Germline V lookup: CDR1 MNHNS, CDR2 SASEGT. The CDR3 sequence is CASKHTGNTGELFF. CDR3 coding DNA: TGTGCCAGCAAACATACAGGGAACACCGGGGAGCTGTTTTTT.

V usage is TRBV12-3 or TRBV12-4 and J usage is TRBJ2-7, with TRBD1 matching 7 bases. Trimming cost V 5 bases and J 0 bases; bases outside gene matches: 10. The CDR3 runs to 16 residues. The CDR3 DNA sequence: TGTGCCAGCAGTCGGGGCCTGACAGGGAACTCCTACGAGCAGTACTTC. Its protein product is CASSRGLTGNSYEQYF.

This clonotype has more than one count but fewer than ten. The V gene is TRBV20-1, the J gene TRBJ1-4; TRBD1 agrees at 7 bases. Unmatched junction bases numbered 12, after V lost 6 bases and J lost 8 bases. The CDR3 extends over 14 amino acids. Germline CDR1 reads DFQATT; CDR2 reads SNEGSKA (reference sequence). In DNA, the CDR3 is TGCAGTGCCGACCCAGGGGGACGGGAGGAAAAACTGTTTTTT. It codes for CSADPGGREEKLFF.

The sample holds many counts of this clonotype. This chain links TRBV7-2 with TRBJ1-4; D remains ambiguous. The CDR3 has 15 residues. Germline values: CDR1 SGHTA, CDR2 FQGNSA. Trimming removed 2 bases at V and 5 bases at J, with 12 bases between. The CDR3 here is CASSLTGIANEKLFF. The DNA of the CDR3 is TGTGCCAGCAGCTTAACCGGGATAGCAAATGAAAAACTGTTTTTT.

This clonotype came up a few times. The CDR3 coding sequence is TGTGCCAGCAGCGGACCAACAGGGGTGGGCGAAAAACTGTTTTTT. As protein: CASSGPTGVGEKLFF. The rearrangement joins TRBV12-3 or TRBV12-4 to TRBJ1-4, with TRBD1 matching over 7 bases. The CDR3 covers 15 residues. Unmatched junction bases numbered 12, after V lost 6 bases and J lost 8 bases.

V gene TRBV5-1 combines with J gene TRBJ1-4, with D possibly TRBD1 on 6 matching bases. The length of the CDR3 is 17 residues. The germline gives CDR1 SGHRS, CDR2 YFSETQ. V shed 0 bases and J shed 0 bases, with 12 bases lying between them. CDR3 in amino acids: CASSLGTVRTTNEKLFF. The CDR3 DNA is TGCGCCAGCAGCTTGGGGACAGTCCGGACAACTAATGAAAAACTGTTTTTT.

J is TRBJ1-2 and V is TRBV4-3; no definite D call. V was cut by 2 bases and J by 7 bases, with 14 bases left in between. From germline, CDR1 is LGHNA and CDR2 YSLEER. The length of the CDR3 is 14 residues. CDR3 nucleotides: TGCGCCAGCAGCCAATGGAGGGCGGGCTTTGGCTACACCTTC. Translation: CASSQWRAGFGYTF.

The chain combines TRBV7-6 with TRBJ2-5, with D tentatively TRBD1 (5 bases). From germline, CDR1 is SGHVS and CDR2 FNYEAQ. The CDR3 runs 14 residues. The germline V and J ends were trimmed by 8 bases and 5 bases, with 18 bases remaining between them. The CDR3 reads CASLGRALGETQYF. The CDR3 DNA is TGTGCCAGCTTGGGCAGGGCGCTTGGGGAGACCCAGTACTTC.

The chain combines TRBV5-6 with TRBJ2-1; 12 positions match TRBD2. V dropped 7 bases and J dropped 7; count of bases not matched to a gene: 15. The CDR3 loop spans 17 amino acids. Germline V gene sequence: CDR1 SGHDT, CDR2 YYEEEE. CDR3 protein: CASSIRFGLAGSNEQFF. The CDR3 DNA reads as TGTGCCAGCTCCATTCGTTTTGGACTAGCGGGAAGTAATGAGCAGTTCTTC.